Listed below are T cell receptor beta chains from one sample, sequenced in a study of T cells in Graves' hyperthyroidism and ophthalmopathy. From the multiplex PCR reads, TCRdb called clonotypes with MiXCR, one entry per CDR3 protein. This table has 700,000 to 850,000 distinct CDR3 sequences, 35% appearing once. The sequencing input was blood. The receptors originated from a woman in her forties with Graves' hyperthyroidism. The CDR3 runs from the conserved cysteine through the conserved F or W. The D gene is left open where the match is weak. Expanded clones are given a class, and other clones once, few, many or no size at all.

NA	once	TRBJ1-5	TRBV6-5	CASKGEYEHF	TGTGCCAGCAAAGGAGAGTACGAGCATTTT
NA	NA	TRBJ2-2	TRBV5-4	CASSRPTGTGELFF	TGTGCCAGCAGCAGACCGACTGGCACCGGGGAGCTGTTTTTT
TRBD1	NA	TRBJ2-2	TRBV7-9	CASSLRTGVTGELFF	TGCGCCAGCAGCCTCAGAACAGGGGTTACCGGGGAGCTGTTTTTT
NA	few	TRBJ2-3	TRBV29-1	CSVEGRQSDTQYF	TGCAGCGTTGAAGGTAGACAATCAGATACGCAGTATTTT
TRBD1	NA	TRBJ2-7	TRBV20-1	CSASSPGTGVYEQYF	TGCAGTGCCAGCAGTCCCGGGACAGGGGTATACGAGCAGTACTTC
NA	many	TRBJ1-3	TRBV2	CASMGFGNTIYF	TGTGCCAGCATGGGATTTGGAAACACCATATATTTT
NA	NA	TRBJ2-7	TRBV24-1	CATGGQGLAEQYF	TGTGCCACCGGAGGGCAGGGGTTAGCCGAGCAGTACTTC
NA	NA	TRBJ1-4	TRBV11-2	CASSLRGGSEKLFF	TGTGCCAGCAGCTTACGGGGGGGAAGTGAAAAACTGTTTTTT
NA	NA	TRBJ2-5	TRBV2	CARGRQETQYF	TGTGCCAGAGGACGACAAGAGACCCAGTACTTC
NA	NA	TRBJ2-2	TRBV7-2	CASSQDMVRGTNTGELFF	TGCGCCAGCAGCCAAGACATGGTACGCGGAACGAACACCGGGGAGCTGTTTTTT
NA	few	TRBJ2-2	TRBV7-8	CASSFSVAGMNTGELFF	TGTGCCAGCAGCTTCTCCGTCGCAGGAATGAACACCGGGGAGCTGTTTTTT
TRBD2	many	TRBJ2-7	TRBV10-3	CAIRLAGGEQYF	TGTGCCATCAGGCTAGCGGGGGGTGAGCAGTACTTC
TRBD1	NA	TRBJ1-2	TRBV7-9	CAGLSTGNSGYTF	TGTGCCGGACTTTCGACAGGGAATTCTGGCTACACCTTC
NA	NA	TRBJ1-2	TRBV20-1	CSARDIRLGSLYGYTF	TGCAGTGCTAGAGATATTCGGTTGGGCAGCCTCTATGGCTACACCTTC
NA	NA	TRBJ1-2	TRBV19	CASSPRTGTLKGYTF	TGTGCCAGTTCCCCCCGTACAGGGACTCTAAAAGGCTACACCTTC
TRBD1	many	TRBJ1-2	TRBV12-3/TRBV12-4	CASSHQDRAKYGYTF	TGTGCCAGCAGTCATCAGGACAGGGCGAAGTATGGCTACACCTTC
NA	NA	TRBJ1-1	TRBV7-9	CASSLARTRNTEAFF	TGTGCCAGCAGCTTAGCCCGGACGAGGAACACTGAAGCTTTCTTT
NA	NA	TRBJ2-7	TRBV7-2	CASSPSHSSYEQYF	TGTGCCAGCAGCCCAAGTCACTCCTCCTACGAGCAGTACTTC
TRBD1	NA	TRBJ2-2	TRBV13	CASSEGQGGELFF	TGTGCCAGCAGCGAAGGACAGGGAGGGGAGCTGTTTTTT
NA	NA	TRBJ2-7	TRBV6-1	CASTSWITNYEQYF	TGTGCCAGCACTAGTTGGATTACCAACTACGAGCAGTACTTC
TRBD1	many	TRBJ1-2	TRBV11-2	CASSPRGYSGYTF	TGTGCCAGCAGCCCCAGGGGGTACTCTGGCTACACCTTC
NA	NA	TRBJ1-2	TRBV7-8	CASSQEDGDYGYTF	TGTGCCAGCAGCCAAGAAGACGGTGACTATGGCTACACCTTC
TRBD1	NA	TRBJ1-2	TRBV19	CASSIVGRDRALNYGYTF	TGTGCCAGTAGTATAGTCGGTCGGGACAGGGCCCTCAACTATGGCTACACCTTC
TRBD1	NA	TRBJ1-2	TRBV12-3/TRBV12-4	CASSRGGQGRGGYTF	TGTGCCAGCAGTAGGGGGGGACAGGGGAGAGGCGGCTACACCTTC
NA	many	TRBJ2-7	TRBV10-3	CAISERTATYEQYF	TGTGCCATCAGTGAGAGGACAGCAACCTACGAGCAGTACTTC
NA	many	TRBJ2-7	TRBV10-3	CAISEDPSSYEQYF	TGTGCCATCAGTGAAGACCCAAGCTCCTACGAGCAGTACTTC
TRBD2	once	TRBJ2-7	TRBV7-3	CASSARPRPGTSGGGTYEQYF	TGTGCCAGCAGTGCTAGACCGAGACCCGGGACTAGCGGGGGTGGTACCTACGAGCAGTACTTC
NA	few	TRBJ1-1	TRBV6-5	CASSSSGTNTEAFF	TGTGCCAGCAGTTCGTCGGGGACGAACACTGAAGCTTTCTTT
NA	NA	TRBJ2-3	TRBV7-3	CASSPSRGTSTDTQYF	TGTGCCAGCAGTCCATCCCGAGGGACTAGCACAGATACGCAGTATTTT
TRBD1	NA	TRBJ2-2	TRBV19	CARMGQGVTGELFF	TGTGCCAGGATGGGGCAGGGGGTGACCGGGGAGCTGTTTTTT
TRBD1	NA	TRBJ2-3	TRBV5-1	CASSRQGTSTDTQYF	TGCGCCAGCAGCCGACAGGGGACCAGCACAGATACGCAGTATTTT
NA	many	TRBJ2-5	TRBV19	CASSGGTVIQETQYF	TGTGCCAGTAGTGGCGGGACAGTGATCCAAGAGACCCAGTACTTC
NA	NA	TRBJ2-5	TRBV27	CASSLRWVNQETQYF	TGTGCCAGCAGTTTGAGATGGGTAAACCAAGAGACCCAGTACTTC
TRBD1	many	TRBJ1-2	TRBV29-1	CSVEGVGGTVGYGYTF	TGCAGCGTGGAAGGGGTCGGCGGGACAGTAGGGTATGGCTACACCTTC
TRBD1	few	TRBJ1-4	TRBV6-1	CASRPGQGGNEKLFF	TGTGCCAGCAGACCCGGACAGGGGGGGAATGAAAAACTGTTTTTT
TRBD1	many	TRBJ1-2	TRBV29-1	CSGLPTGLGGYTF	TGCAGCGGCCTGCCGACAGGGTTAGGTGGCTACACCTTC
TRBD2	NA	TRBJ2-5	TRBV10-3	CATRDYDKETQYF	TGTGCCACCCGGGACTACGATAAAGAGACCCAGTACTTC
TRBD1	many	TRBJ1-2	TRBV19	CASSISTLRTGWYGYTF	TGTGCCAGTAGCATCAGCACACTCAGGACAGGGTGGTATGGCTACACCTTC
TRBD1	many	TRBJ1-2	TRBV29-1	CSVAFQGALGGYTF	TGCAGCGTTGCTTTCCAGGGGGCCCTCGGGGGCTACACCTTC
NA	many	TRBJ2-7	TRBV10-3	CAISEKGGGYEQYF	TGTGCCATCAGTGAGAAGGGAGGAGGGTACGAGCAGTACTTC
NA	NA	TRBJ2-5	TRBV11-1	CASSAHGRETQYF	TGTGCCAGCAGCGCGCACGGAAGGGAGACCCAGTACTTC
TRBD2	NA	TRBJ2-5	TRBV7-8	CASTFSGSEETQYF	TGTGCCAGCACCTTTAGCGGGAGCGAAGAGACCCAGTACTTC
TRBD1	few	TRBJ1-5	TRBV20-1	CSASAGGFGNQPQHF	TGCAGTGCTAGTGCAGGGGGCTTCGGCAATCAGCCCCAGCATTTT
NA	NA	TRBJ1-3	TRBV9	CASSGRDSGTTIYF	TGTGCCAGCAGCGGAAGGGACTCTGGAACCACCATATATTTT
TRBD1	few	TRBJ1-1	TRBV7-2	CASSLEGQGTEAFF	TGTGCCAGCAGCTTGGAGGGACAGGGTACTGAAGCTTTCTTT
TRBD1	once	TRBJ1-2	TRBV7-8	CASSLGGTGGVYGYTF	TGTGCCAGCAGCTTAGGTGGGACAGGGGGAGTCTATGGCTACACCTTC
NA	NA	TRBJ2-5	TRBV20-1	CGARDLRGETQYF	TGCGGTGCTAGAGATCTCAGGGGCGAGACCCAGTACTTC
NA	few	TRBJ2-7	TRBV20-1	CSAGADEDSVYEQYF	TGCAGTGCTGGAGCAGATGAGGACTCGGTCTACGAGCAGTACTTC
TRBD1	NA	TRBJ2-5	TRBV29-1	CSVDDGTGHQETQYF	TGCAGCGTTGACGACGGGACAGGGCATCAAGAGACCCAGTACTTC
NA	many	TRBJ1-2	TRBV6-5	CASSAGTDLYGYTF	TGTGCCAGCAGTGCCGGGACGGATCTCTATGGCTACACCTTC
TRBD1	NA	TRBJ1-2	TRBV29-1	CSVALTGIYGYTF	TGCAGCGTCGCGTTGACAGGGATATATGGCTACACCTTC